The 27 T cell receptor beta chains reported below all come from one sample, sequenced in a study of T cells in Graves' hyperthyroidism and ophthalmopathy. What was amplified from RNA transcripts were TCR beta CDR3 regions. The HTBI primer set was used in a first-round RT-PCR of the TCR CDR3. TCRdb reprocessed the multiplex PCR reads with MiXCR, giving one entry per CDR3 protein. The sample holds more than 350,000 distinct CDR3 sequences, 13% to 15% seen once. Sequenced sample: blood. All receptors come from a woman aged 60-75 years with Graves' ophthalmopathy.

In its sample, this clonotype was seen many times. The chain couples TRBV5-6 to TRBJ2-1, with D possibly TRBD2 on 5 matching bases. The CDR3 contains 16 residues. Germline lookup yields CDR1 SGHDT and CDR2 YYEEEE. Trimming removed 2 bases at V and 0 bases at J, with 12 bases between. The CDR3 DNA follows: TGTGCCAGCAGCTTAAGCGGAACATACTCCTACAATGAGCAGTTCTTC. Protein product: CASSLSGTYSYNEQFF.

This clonotype was observed a few times. The rearrangement uses TRBV7-3 and TRBJ2-1; 8 bases line up with TRBD2. The ends lost 4 bases at V and 7 bases at J; junction bases unmatched: 6. The germline V gene encodes CDR1 SGHTA and CDR2 FQGTGA. The CDR3 runs to 14 residues. CDR3 in DNA: TGTGCCAGCAGCTCCGCGGGAGGCCGAAATGAGCAGTTCTTC. Translating it yields CASSSAGGRNEQFF.

Turning to this clonotype: With a much larger clone just one base away, this may be a read error. The V call is TRBV28, the J call TRBJ2-3, with 16 bases identical to TRBD2. This CDR3 comprises 17 residues. Germline V CDR1 and CDR2: MDHEN, SYDVKM. The DNA for the CDR3 is TGTGCCAGCAGAGGGACTAGCGGGAGGGGGAGCACAGATGCGCAGTATTTT. Its protein is CASRGTSGRGSTDAQYF. The full variable domain, with the rest looked up from reference TRBV28 and TRBJ2-3, is DVKVTQSSRYLVKRTGEKVFLECVQDMDHENMFWYRQDPGLGLRLIYFSYDVKMKEKGDIPEGYSVSREKKERFSLILESASTNQTSMYLCASRGTSGRGSTDAQYFGPGTRLTVL.

V usage is TRBV7-3 and J usage is TRBJ2-1; D might be TRBD2 (6 bases). Germline-derived CDR1 and CDR2 are SGHTA and FQGTGA. V was cut by 8 bases and J by 5 bases, with 13 bases left in between. There are 13 residues in the CDR3. CDR3 DNA: TGTGCCAGCTCGTTTAGCGGAAACAATGAGCAGTTCTTC. Encoded protein: CASSFSGNNEQFF.

The chain combines TRBV15 with TRBJ2-1; 11 bases fit TRBD2. The CDR3 is 19 residues long. V shed 0 bases, J shed 8 bases, and the junction held 15 bases outside the gene matches. Per the germline V gene, CDR1 is LNHNV and CDR2 is YYDKDF (reference sequence). CDR3 bases: TGTGCCACCAGCAGAGACCCACCGGGACCTAGCGGGAGGTTCGATGAGCAGTTCTTC. Translating it yields CATSRDPPGPSGRFDEQFF.

This clonotype was found many times. The chain couples TRBV7-9 to TRBJ2-3; D possibly uses TRBD1 or TRBD2 (7 bases each). Germline CDR1 reads SEHNR; CDR2 reads FQNEAQ (reference sequence). Trimming took off 0 bases at V and 0 bases at J, with 13 bases between the two ends. There are 17 residues in the CDR3. The CDR3 nucleotides are TGTGCCAGCAGCTTAGCCCAGGGGGGGATCAGCACAGATACGCAGTATTTT. This translates into CASSLAQGGISTDTQYF.

The chain combines TRBV20-1 with TRBJ2-7; 8 bases are a match to TRBD2. The J segment lost 1 base and the V segment lost 3 bases, leaving 5 bases of the junction unmatched. Germline loops: CDR1 DFQATT, CDR2 SNEGSKA (reference sequence). The CDR3 is 14 amino acids. For the CDR3, the DNA is TGCAGTGCTAGTTCGGGACTAGAATCCTACGAGCAGTACTTC. It encodes CSASSGLESYEQYF.

This clonotype was detected ten times or more. DNA for the CDR3: TGTGCCAGCCACCAGGGGGAGATTCTGCCCCAAAACATTCAGTACTTC. Residues: CASHQGEILPQNIQYF. The gene calls are TRBV28 and TRBJ2-4, with 7 nucleotides matching TRBD1. The CDR3 runs to 16 residues. The ends lost 8 bases at V and 5 bases at J; junction bases unmatched: 15. The V gene's germline CDR1 is MDHEN and CDR2 SYDVKM.

In its sample, this clonotype was seen many times. The V call is TRBV18, the J call TRBJ2-5; TRBD2 aligns across 10 bases. Unmatched junction bases numbered 9, after V lost 3 bases and J lost 5 bases. CDR3 length: 16 residues. The germline gives CDR1 KGHSH, CDR2 LQKENI. The CDR3 DNA is TGTGCCAGCTCACCCACTACTAGCGGGGCGGCGGAGACCCAGTACTTC. As protein: CASSPTTSGAAETQYF.

CDR3 sequence (DNA): TGTGCCAGCTCACCCCTTACAGAACTATACGGCTACACCTTC. It translates to CASSPLTELYGYTF. The rearrangement uses TRBV18 and TRBJ1-2; D uncertain. Germline CDR1 KGHSH, CDR2 LQKENI. CDR3 size: 14 residues. V was clipped by 3 bases and J by 8 bases, with 16 bases between them. Combining the CDR3 with reference TRBV18 and TRBJ1-2 gives the whole variable domain NAGVMQNPRHLVRRRGQEARLRCSPMKGHSHVYWYRQLPEEGLKFMVYLQKENIIDESGMPKERFSAEFPKEGPSILRIQQVVRGDSAAYFCASSPLTELYGYTFGSGTRLTVV.

This clonotype has ten or more counts. The gene calls are TRBV3-1 and TRBJ1-2; D is unresolved. V shed 0 bases and J shed 4 bases, with 3 bases lying between them. CDR1 and CDR2 from the germline V gene are LGHDT and YNNKEL (reference sequence). The CDR3 consists of 12 residues. In DNA form, the CDR3 reads TGTGCCAGCAGCCAAGATACCTATGGCTACACCTTC. Translated, it gives CASSQDTYGYTF.

On this clonotype itself: Its ends do not fully match the called genes, so a read error is possible. The chain uses TRBV19 and TRBJ1-5, with D possibly being TRBD1 (6 bases). CDR3 length equals 15 residues. The germline V gene has CDR1 LNHDA and CDR2 SQIVND (reference sequence). CDR3 nucleotides: TGTGCCAGTAGTGTAGACGCAGGGGTGGATCAGCCCCAGCATTTT. Translated: CASSVDAGVDQPQHF.

In this sample, this clonotype turned up many times. The chain employs TRBV27 and TRBJ2-3; D gene ambiguous. The CDR3 runs 14 residues. V was trimmed by 3 bases and J by 0 bases, leaving 7 bases between them. CDR1 and CDR2 from the germline V gene are MNHEY and SMNVEV (reference sequence). The CDR3 coding sequence is TGTGCCAGCAGTTTCTCCACTAGCACAGATACGCAGTATTTT. It encodes CASSFSTSTDTQYF.

This clonotype was detected ten times or more. The chain is built from TRBV30 and TRBJ2-5, with 8 bases aligning to TRBD1. V shed 3 bases and J 4 bases; nucleotides not matched to a gene: 7. CDR3 length: 14 amino acids. Germline assignment: CDR1 GTSNPN and CDR2 SVGIG (reference sequence). The CDR3 nucleotides read TGTGCCTGGAGACCTACCGACAGGGGAGAGACCCAGTACTTC. It is translated as CAWRPTDRGETQYF.

This clonotype was seen many times. V is TRBV12-3 or TRBV12-4 and J is TRBJ2-7, with 14 bases fitting TRBD2. This CDR3 has 16 residues. V was pared by 6 bases and J by 1 base, with 5 bases of the junction left unmatched. The CDR3 DNA follows: TGTGCCAGCAGCCGGGGGACTAGCGGGAGTTCCTACGAGCAGTACTTC. Its protein is CASSRGTSGSSYEQYF.

The chain carries TRBV10-3 and TRBJ1-5; D unclear. This CDR3 is built from 15 residues. V lost 3 bases to trimming and J lost 7 bases, with 16 bases between them. Germline V gives CDR1 ENHRY, CDR2 SYGVKD. The CDR3 is CAISDFGSTEQPQHF. In nucleotides, the CDR3 is TGTGCCATCAGTGACTTTGGGTCTACGGAGCAGCCCCAGCATTTT.

This chain uses TRBV2 with TRBJ2-6; D ambiguous. Germline lookup yields CDR1 SNHLY and CDR2 FYNNEI. Trimming took off 10 bases at V and 3 bases at J, with 16 bases between the two ends. The CDR3 is 15 residues long. The CDR3 region has the DNA TGTGCCAACAGCGACTCGCCGGGTGGGGCCAACGTCCTGACTTTC. As protein: CANSDSPGGANVLTF.

Many counts were recorded for this clonotype. The J gene is TRBJ2-1, the V gene TRBV5-1; TRBD1 aligns across 8 bases. The germline V gene encodes CDR1 SGHRS and CDR2 YFSETQ. This CDR3 has 15 amino acids. The J segment lost 5 bases and the V segment lost 0 bases, leaving 4 bases of the junction unmatched. The CDR3 bases are TGCGCCAGCAGCTTGGGTACAGGGGGTAACAATGAGCAGTTCTTC. Its translation is CASSLGTGGNNEQFF.

The chain has TRBV2 and TRBJ2-3; perhaps D is TRBD1 or TRBD2 (5 bases each). V gave up 9 bases and J gave up 14 bases, with 12 bases separating them. Germline CDR1 and CDR2: SNHLY and FYNNEI. The CDR3 is 9 amino acids. The chain's CDR3 is CARAGGGYF. For the CDR3, the DNA is TGTGCCAGGGCCGGTGGGGGGTATTTT.

This clonotype was seen many times. The rearrangement joins TRBV7-2 to TRBJ2-1, with 8 positions matching TRBD2. The CDR3 runs 15 residues. Germline CDR1 is SGHTA and CDR2 is FQGNSA. V lost 1 base and J lost 4; bases outside the gene matches: 3. The CDR3, as DNA: TGTGCCAGCAGCTTAGGGGGACTAGGATACAATGAGCAGTTCTTC. It is translated as CASSLGGLGYNEQFF.

The V call is TRBV11-1, the J call TRBJ2-1; maybe TRBD2 (6 bases). The CDR3 consists of 17 residues. Trimming took 5 bases from V and 2 from J, leaving 19 bases between them. In germline, CDR1 is SGHAT, CDR2 FQDESV (reference sequence). The CDR3 loop is CASSPQIRGKAYNEQFF. The CDR3 DNA reads TGTGCCAGCAGCCCCCAGATTCGGGGGAAGGCCTACAATGAGCAGTTCTTC.

In its sample, this clonotype was seen a few times. The genes are TRBV28 and TRBJ1-2; TRBD1 might be the D (5 bases). CDR1 is MDHEN, CDR2 SYDVKM, per germline. The V end was cut by 7 bases, the J end by 4 bases, with 7 bases between. The CDR3 is 11 residues long. The CDR3 nucleotides read TGTGCCAGCACCGACAGCTATGGCTACACCTTC. Amino acid sequence: CASTDSYGYTF.

This clonotype was detected ten times or more. The chain links TRBV6-1 to TRBJ2-7; D is unclear. Trimming took 5 bases from V and 3 from J, leaving 14 bases between them. The CDR3 is 14 amino acids. Per germline, CDR1 MNHNS and CDR2 SASEGT. The CDR3 loop reads CASSNMGSFYEQYF. In DNA, the CDR3 is TGTGCCAGCAGTAATATGGGGTCGTTCTACGAGCAGTACTTC.

The chain combines TRBV28 with TRBJ2-1, with 11 bases lining up with TRBD2. Germline CDR1 MDHEN, CDR2 SYDVKM. The V segment lost 5 bases and the J segment 1 base; nucleotides outside the gene matches: 4. The CDR3 sequence is 16 residues long. CDR3 residues: CASSGRLAGSYNEQFF. DNA for the CDR3: TGTGCCAGCAGTGGCCGACTAGCGGGGTCCTACAATGAGCAGTTCTTC.

This clonotype occurred a few times. The V call is TRBV27, the J call TRBJ2-7, with 12 bases identical to TRBD2. Germline lookup yields CDR1 MNHEY and CDR2 SMNVEV (reference sequence). The CDR3 totals 18 residues. The ends lost 5 bases at V and 7 bases at J; junction bases unmatched: 18. Here the CDR3 reads CASSNLGGSSGRAGEQYF. CDR3 bases: TGTGCCAGCAGTAATCTCGGAGGGTCTAGCGGGAGGGCGGGGGAGCAGTACTTC.

The chain combines TRBV28 with TRBJ2-2; TRBD2 matches at 7 bases. Germline V gene lookup returns CDR1 MDHEN and CDR2 SYDVKM. This CDR3 region has 13 residues. The CDR3 nucleotides read TGTGCGGGGGGGGTACCGAACACCGGGGAGCTGTTTTTT. It translates to CAGGVPNTGELFF.

This clonotype was seen at least ten times. The V and J genes are TRBV30 and TRBJ2-3; TRBD1 matches at 8 bases. This CDR3 is 16 amino acids long. Germline trimming cut 3 bases from V and 6 bases from J; bases unmatched to any gene: 14. Germline CDR1 GTSNPN, CDR2 SVGIG (reference sequence). The CDR3 DNA reads as TGTGCCTGGAGCCCCGGGGCAGGGGGCAATGAGGATACGCAGTATTTT. Protein product: CAWSPGAGGNEDTQYF.